These 2 T cell receptor beta chains originate from one sample sequenced in a study of CD8 T cells in ankylosing spondylitis. The study, taken as a whole, reports: About 8 highly homologous variants made up a TCR beta motif that seemed to typify ankylosing spondylitis blood.

Their target antigens are unknown. TCRdb ran MiXCR on the 5' RACE reads and lists one entry per CDR3 protein. The table has about 480,000 distinct CDR3 sequences, roughly 17% seen once. Sequenced sample: blood, either unsorted or a sorted T cell fraction (not recorded which). The receptors here all came from a male donor with ankylosing spondylitis.

The chain links TRBV30 to TRBJ1-5; TRBD1 aligns across 7 bases. V lost 0 bases, J lost 2 bases, and 4 bases stayed unmatched. In germline, CDR1 is GTSNPN, CDR2 SVGIG (reference sequence). The CDR3 covers 15 residues. CDR3: CAWSVTRGGNQPQHF. CDR3 DNA: TGTGCCTGGAGTGTAACCAGGGGGGGCAATCAGCCCCAGCATTTT.

This chain uses TRBV2 with TRBJ2-2, with D uncertain. The CDR3 is 12 amino acids. The V and J ends lost 4 bases and 7 bases respectively, with 7 bases between them. CDR1 SNHLY and CDR2 FYNNEI come from the germline V gene. The CDR3 DNA reads TGTGCCAGCAGTGTTGGGATCGGGGAGCTGTTTTTT. The encoded protein is CASSVGIGELFF. Full variable domain (outside the CDR3, taken from reference TRBV2 and TRBJ2-2): EPEVTQTPSHQVTQMGQEVILRCVPISNHLYFYWYRQILGQKVEFLVSFYNNEISEKSEIFDDQFSVERPDGSNFTLKIRSTKLEDSAMYFCASSVGIGELFFGEGSRLTVL.